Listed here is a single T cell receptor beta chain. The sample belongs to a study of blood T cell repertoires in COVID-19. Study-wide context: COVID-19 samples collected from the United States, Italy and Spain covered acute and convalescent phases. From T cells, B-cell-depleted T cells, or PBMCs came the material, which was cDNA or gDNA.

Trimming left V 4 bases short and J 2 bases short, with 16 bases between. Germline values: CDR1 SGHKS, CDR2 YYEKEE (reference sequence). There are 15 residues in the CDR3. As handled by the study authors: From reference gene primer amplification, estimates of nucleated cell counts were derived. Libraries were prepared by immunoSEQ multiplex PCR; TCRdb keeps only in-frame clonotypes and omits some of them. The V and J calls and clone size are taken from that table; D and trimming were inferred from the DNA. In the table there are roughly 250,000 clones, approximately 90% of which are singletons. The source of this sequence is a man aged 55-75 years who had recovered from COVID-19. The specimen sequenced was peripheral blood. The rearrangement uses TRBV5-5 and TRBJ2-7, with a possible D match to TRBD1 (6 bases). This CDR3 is CASSTGTSWTYEQYF. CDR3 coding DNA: TGTGCCAGCAGCACGGGGACATCATGGACCTACGAGCAGTACTTC. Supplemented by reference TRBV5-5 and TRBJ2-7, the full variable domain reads DAGVTQSPTHLIKTRGQQVTLRCSPISGHKSVSWYQQVLGQGPQFIFQYYEKEERGRGNFPDRFSARQFPNYSSELNVNALLLGDSALYLCASSTGTSWTYEQYFGPGTRLTVT.